What follows is one T cell receptor beta chain and its context. What it binds is not known. The junction and the germline gene differ at one end; a read error may be behind it. These data are taken from a study of blood T cells in healthy people across ages. Whole-study results and caveats: Per million T cells, TCR beta diversity dropped roughly linearly as age increased. Estimated diversity, derived from one million T cells, was regarded as an underestimate.

Combining a sample-barcoded 5' primer with a J-beta primer mix, a second PCR ran for roughly 7 to 11 cycles. TCRdb reanalysed the 5' RACE reads using MiXCR and keeps one entry per CDR3 protein. The table records about 1.8 million distinct CDR3 sequences, about 49% of them present only once. The CDR3 spans 14 residues. Germline CDR1 is SQVTM and CDR2 is ANQGSEA. Every participating donor contributed about 10 milliliters of peripheral blood through a draw. Every sample yielded at least 6.5 million isolated PBMCs. This clonotype was obtained from a woman aged 40 to 50 in good health. The rearrangement uses TRBV29-1 and TRBJ2-1; 7 nucleotides agree with TRBD1. Sequenced input: blood. For the CDR3, the DNA is TGCAGCCAAGCTCAGGGGGTCTCCGACAATGAGCAGTTCTTC. It translates to CSQAQGVSDNEQFF.